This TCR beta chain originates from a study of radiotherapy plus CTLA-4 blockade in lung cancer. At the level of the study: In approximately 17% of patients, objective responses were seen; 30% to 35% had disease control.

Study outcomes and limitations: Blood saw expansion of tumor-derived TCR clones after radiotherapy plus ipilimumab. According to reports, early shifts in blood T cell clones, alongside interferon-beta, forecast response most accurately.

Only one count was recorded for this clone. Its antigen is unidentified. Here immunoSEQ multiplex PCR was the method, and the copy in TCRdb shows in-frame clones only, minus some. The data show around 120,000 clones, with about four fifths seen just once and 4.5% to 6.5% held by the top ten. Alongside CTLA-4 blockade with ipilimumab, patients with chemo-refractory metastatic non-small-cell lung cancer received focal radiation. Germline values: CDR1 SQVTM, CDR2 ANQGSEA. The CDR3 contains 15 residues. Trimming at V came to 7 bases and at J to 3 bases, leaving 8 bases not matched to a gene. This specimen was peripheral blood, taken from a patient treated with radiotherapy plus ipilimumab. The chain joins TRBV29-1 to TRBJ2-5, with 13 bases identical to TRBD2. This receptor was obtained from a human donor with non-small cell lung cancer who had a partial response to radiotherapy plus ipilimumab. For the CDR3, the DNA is TGCAGCGCAGGACTAGCGGGAGACACCAAAGAGACCCAGTACTTC. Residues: CSAGLAGDTKETQYF.